This T cell receptor (beta chain) was profiled in a study of blood T cell repertoires in COVID-19. Study as a whole: Spain, Italy and the United States supplied samples that represented acute and convalescent COVID-19. Sources were T cells, B-cell-depleted T cells, or PBMCs; the material itself was cDNA or gDNA.

In the source study's methods: Amplifying reference gene primers gave estimates of nucleated cell counts. Assay used: immunoSEQ multiplex PCR; TCRdb lists only in-frame clones, some missing. V and J calls and clone size follow that table, whereas D and trimming were derived from the DNA. This table has fewer than 100,000 clones, about 85% appearing once. The length of the CDR3 is 18 residues. The V segment lost 4 bases and the J segment 0 bases; nucleotides outside the gene matches: 9. Looked up from germline, CDR1 is SGHKS and CDR2 is YYEKEE (reference sequence). Material for sequencing was peripheral blood. The chain is built from TRBV5-5 and TRBJ2-6, with 8 bases fitting TRBD1. The sequence was obtained from a man aged 70 or older with acute or convalescent COVID-19. CDR3 coding DNA: TGTGCCAGCAGCCTCACCGTTACAGGGGGCTCTGGGGCCAACGTCCTGACTTTC. Protein sequence: CASSLTVTGGSGANVLTF.